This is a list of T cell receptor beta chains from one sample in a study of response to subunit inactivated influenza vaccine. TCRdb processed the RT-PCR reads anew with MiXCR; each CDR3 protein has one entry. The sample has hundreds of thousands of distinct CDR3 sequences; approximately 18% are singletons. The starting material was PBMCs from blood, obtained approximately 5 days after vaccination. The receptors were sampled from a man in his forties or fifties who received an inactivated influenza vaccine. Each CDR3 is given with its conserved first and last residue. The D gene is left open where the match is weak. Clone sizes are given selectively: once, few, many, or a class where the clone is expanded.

CASSLVRTGDTQYF	TGCGCCAGCAGCTTGGTGAGGACCGGAGATACGCAGTATTTT	TRBV5-1	TRBJ2-3	.	.
CASSLEQGPDTQYF	TGTGCCAGCAGCTTGGAACAGGGACCAGATACGCAGTATTTT	TRBV5-5	TRBJ2-3	.	few
CATRRQGLSGANVLTF	TGTGCGACGAGGAGGCAGGGACTATCTGGGGCCAACGTCCTGACTTTC	TRBV28	TRBJ2-6	TRBD2	.
CASSEGVYEQYF	TGTGCCAGCAGTGAGGGAGTCTACGAGCAGTACTTC	TRBV25-1	TRBJ2-7	.	few
CASKGQGMLNTEAFF	TGCGCCAGCAAGGGACAGGGGATGTTGAACACTGAAGCTTTCTTT	TRBV5-1	TRBJ1-1	TRBD1	few
CASSQEGQAEQYF	TGCGCCAGCAGCCAAGAGGGACAGGCGGAGCAGTACTTC	TRBV4-3	TRBJ2-7	TRBD1	.
CASSLATGRRKKLFF	TGTGCCAGCAGTTTGGCTACAGGGAGAAGGAAAAAACTGTTTTTT	TRBV12-3/TRBV12-4	TRBJ1-4	.	.
CASRGDRKSTDTQYF	TGTGCCAGCAGGGGGGACAGAAAGAGCACAGATACGCAGTATTTT	TRBV12-3/TRBV12-4	TRBJ2-3	TRBD1	.
CSASPGGHEQYF	TGCAGTGCTAGTCCGGGAGGCCACGAGCAGTACTTC	TRBV20-1	TRBJ2-7	TRBD2	few
CASSQGAGEYDEQYF	TGTGCCAGCAGCCAAGGAGCGGGAGAGTACGACGAGCAGTACTTC	TRBV14	TRBJ2-7	TRBD2	.
CASSPRSDYEQYF	TGTGCCAGCAGTCCAAGATCTGATTACGAGCAGTACTTC	TRBV12-3/TRBV12-4	TRBJ2-7	.	.
CASSHVAGQETQYF	TGCGCCAGCAGCCATGTAGCGGGCCAAGAGACCCAGTACTTC	TRBV4-3	TRBJ2-5	TRBD2	.
CSAGAPRTGRETQYF	TGCAGTGCCGGGGCCCCCAGGACAGGAAGGGAGACCCAGTACTTC	TRBV20-1	TRBJ2-5	TRBD1	.
CASSHARRTRETQYF	TGTGCCAGCAGCCATGCCCGAAGGACGCGGGAGACGCAGTATTTT	TRBV14	TRBJ2-3	TRBD2	many
CASSFRTGESYNEQFF	TGTGCCAGCAGCTTCCGGACAGGGGAATCCTACAATGAGCAGTTCTTC	TRBV5-6	TRBJ2-1	TRBD1	.
CASRPLLLGEQYF	TGTGCCAGCAGGCCACTACTACTGGGCGAGCAGTACTTC	TRBV11-2	TRBJ2-7	.	.
CASSQPRLAGVIDTQYF	TGTGCCAGCAGCCAACCCCGACTAGCGGGAGTGATAGATACGCAGTATTTT	TRBV3-1	TRBJ2-3	TRBD2	once
CATSRREGLNYGYTF	TGTGCCACCAGCAGGAGGGAGGGTCTTAACTATGGCTACACCTTC	TRBV15	TRBJ1-2	.	.
CAIQGLESYNEQFF	TGTGCCATTCAGGGGCTAGAGTCCTACAATGAGCAGTTCTTC	TRBV10-3	TRBJ2-1	.	few
CASSFPNSPLHF	TGTGCCAGCAGCTTTCCCAATTCACCCCTCCACTTT	TRBV7-2	TRBJ1-6	.	many
CSAGQRLFYNEQFF	TGCAGTGCCGGGCAGCGTTTGTTCTACAATGAGCAGTTCTTC	TRBV20-1	TRBJ2-1	.	few
CASSLGQHNQPQHF	TGTGCCAGCAGTTTAGGGCAGCACAATCAGCCCCAGCATTTT	TRBV27	TRBJ1-5	.	.
CASSQTSGIYGEQFF	TGCGCCAGCAGCCAAACTAGCGGAATTTACGGTGAGCAGTTCTTC	TRBV4-3	TRBJ2-1	TRBD2	few
CASSDSSNPTDTQYF	TGTGCCAGCAGTGACTCTTCCAATCCCACAGATACGCAGTATTTT	TRBV6-4	TRBJ2-3	.	.
CATSTSGRATDTQYF	TGTGCCACCAGCACCTCGGGCAGGGCAACAGATACGCAGTATTTT	TRBV15	TRBJ2-3	.	.
CASSLEHLLGDTQYF	TGTGCCAGCAGCTTAGAGCACCTTTTGGGCGATACGCAGTATTTT	TRBV7-2	TRBJ2-3	.	few
CASSWGTGQETQYF	TGCGCCAGCAGCTGGGGGACAGGACAAGAGACCCAGTACTTC	TRBV5-1	TRBJ2-5	TRBD1	many
CASRERGNQETQYF	TGTGCCAGCAGAGAAAGGGGGAACCAAGAGACCCAGTACTTC	TRBV28	TRBJ2-5	.	.
CASSQDPIVITSGRQYF	TGCGCCAGCAGCCAAGATCCGATAGTGATTACTAGCGGGAGGCAGTATTTT	TRBV4-3	TRBJ2-3	TRBD2	few
CASSRLAGGQYF	TGCGCCAGCAGTCGACTAGCGGGGGGGCAGTATTTT	TRBV10-1	TRBJ2-3	TRBD2	.
CASSLYRSKNIQYF	TGTGCCAGCAGTTTGTATAGGTCCAAAAACATTCAGTACTTC	TRBV12-3/TRBV12-4	TRBJ2-4	.	few
CASSARTGGYEQYF	TGTGCCAGCAGCGCCCGGACAGGGGGGTACGAGCAGTACTTC	TRBV21-1	TRBJ2-7	.	few
CASSLKDGSRIDEQFF	TGCGCCAGCAGCTTGAAGGACGGATCGAGAATCGATGAGCAGTTCTTC	TRBV5-1	TRBJ2-1	.	.
CAISESTFREVYGYTF	TGTGCCATCAGTGAGTCGACTTTTCGCGAGGTCTATGGCTACACCTTC	TRBV10-3	TRBJ1-2	.	.
CASSSALGGTSGYNEQFF	TGTGCCAGCAGCTCCGCCCTCGGGGGGACTAGCGGTTACAATGAGCAGTTCTTC	TRBV11-1	TRBJ2-1	TRBD2	many
CASSQTSGGSYEQYF	TGTGCCAGCAGTCAAACTAGCGGGGGCTCCTACGAGCAGTACTTC	TRBV12-3/TRBV12-4	TRBJ2-7	TRBD2	.
CSVERGTGGSGYGYTF	TGCAGCGTTGAACGCGGGACAGGGGGGTCGGGCTATGGCTACACCTTC	TRBV29-1	TRBJ1-2	TRBD1	few
CSAVYGFTNTEAFF	TGCAGTGCCGTGTATGGATTCACGAACACTGAAGCTTTCTTT	TRBV20-1	TRBJ1-1	.	.
CATSDRGGSSYNEQFF	TGTGCCACCAGTGACCGCGGAGGGAGCTCCTACAATGAGCAGTTCTTC	TRBV24-1	TRBJ2-1	.	.
CASSPDRGTYQPQHF	TGTGCCAGCAGCCCAGACAGGGGAACCTATCAGCCCCAGCATTTT	TRBV7-2	TRBJ1-5	TRBD1	.
CASSPRASGRETQYF	TGTGCCAGCAGCCCCCGGGCTAGCGGGAGGGAGACCCAGTACTTC	TRBV7-2	TRBJ2-5	TRBD2	.
CASSTTSGSNNEQFF	TGTGCCAGCAGCACGACTAGCGGGAGTAACAATGAGCAGTTCTTC	TRBV3-1	TRBJ2-1	TRBD2	.
CASSQGQGSYTEAFF	TGTGCCAGCAGCCAGGGACAGGGTAGTTACACTGAAGCTTTCTTT	TRBV7-9	TRBJ1-1	TRBD1	once
CSVERPGEREQYF	TGCAGCGTTGAACGGCCAGGGGAGCGGGAGCAGTACTTC	TRBV29-1	TRBJ2-7	.	many
CASSLEFAATTEAFF	TGCGCCAGCAGCTTGGAATTTGCAGCGACTACTGAAGCTTTCTTT	TRBV5-1	TRBJ1-1	.	.
CSAKIGTSGNTIYF	TGCAGTGCTAAAATAGGGACTTCTGGAAACACCATATATTTT	TRBV20-1	TRBJ1-3	.	.
CASSSWTGSTEAFF	TGTGCCAGCAGTTCCTGGACAGGGAGCACTGAAGCTTTCTTT	TRBV12-3/TRBV12-4	TRBJ1-1	TRBD1	many
CATSDGQGRDTGELFF	TGTGCCACCAGTGACGGGCAGGGGCGCGACACCGGGGAGCTGTTTTTT	TRBV24-1	TRBJ2-2	.	few
CASRDGVSGANVLTF	TGCGCCAGCAGGGACGGTGTGAGTGGGGCCAACGTCCTGACTTTC	TRBV10-2	TRBJ2-6	.	few
CSARRTGPTGELFF	TGCAGTGCTAGAAGGACAGGGCCCACCGGGGAGCTGTTTTTT	TRBV20-1	TRBJ2-2	TRBD1	few
CASSDSGIGQETQYF	TGCGCCAGCAGTGATTCAGGGATCGGCCAAGAGACCCAGTACTTC	TRBV10-1	TRBJ2-5	.	.
CASSLQGSDGYTF	TGTGCCAGCAGCTTACAGGGAAGCGATGGCTACACCTTC	TRBV7-2	TRBJ1-2	.	many
CATSRPHRGLSSGNTIYF	TGTGCCACCAGCAGGCCCCACCGGGGCTTGAGCTCTGGAAACACCATATATTTT	TRBV15	TRBJ1-3	.	.